The clone carrying this TCR beta chain is a singleton in its sample. Antigen unknown. The sample is drawn from a study of graft-versus-host responses after intestinal transplantation. Overall study: Isolated intestinal, liver-intestinal, or multivisceral transplants had been given to the recipients. Study-wide findings and caveats: Detected in recipient marrow were GvH clones, some of which were first observed in ileum or blood.

Libraries were prepared by immunoSEQ multiplex PCR; TCRdb keeps only in-frame clonotypes and omits some of them. The sample comprises 25,000 to 35,000 clones, 85% to 95% of which are singletons, and roughly 0.72% rests with the top ten. This CDR3 has 13 residues. Germline CDR1 SGHVS, CDR2 FQNEAQ. V lost 3 bases, J lost 4 bases, and 7 bases lay in between. This chain uses TRBV7-8 with TRBJ2-4; D is unclear. The sequencing here drew on PBMCs, taken around 70 days after intestinal transplant. This TCR derives from a human patient who received an intestinal transplant, so some T cells may come from the graft donor. CDR3 sequence: CASSLGSKNIQYF. The CDR3 DNA is TGTGCCAGCAGCTTGGGGTCTAAAAACATTCAGTACTTC.